This passage covers 27 T cell receptor beta chains from one sample sequenced in a study of OX40 agonist ivuxolimab in advanced cancers. Only in-frame clones appear in the TCRdb table, and some are missing; sequencing was by immunoSEQ multiplex PCR. The top ten clones hold over 0.4% of a sample with about 98,000 clones, 70% to 90% of them seen once. This sample comprised CD4+ or CD8+ T cells sorted from blood, obtained in a trial of the OX40 agonist ivuxolimab. These TCRs come from an adult with an advanced solid tumor such as melanoma, head and neck, liver or kidney cancer.

This chain joins TRBV7-2 and TRBJ2-7, with D maybe TRBD2 (6 bases). CDR1 and CDR2 from the germline V gene are SGHTA and FQGNSA. This CDR3 is built from 13 residues. V gave up 5 bases and J gave up 3 bases, with 11 bases separating them. CDR3 nucleotide sequence: TGTGCCAGCAGCCGCGGGGTCGGCTACGAGCAGTACTTC. As protein: CASSRGVGYEQYF.

This rearrangement joins TRBV10-3 to TRBJ1-4; D ambiguous. Looked up from germline, CDR1 is ENHRY and CDR2 is SYGVKD. This CDR3 is 15 amino acids long. V shed 0 bases and J shed 8 bases, with 13 bases lying between them. The CDR3 coding sequence is TGTGCCATCAGTGAGTCGGAGAGAGTAGGGGAAAAACTGTTTTTT. It is translated as CAISESERVGEKLFF.

The chain has TRBV5-8 and TRBJ2-5; the D gene is possibly TRBD2 (6 bases). CDR3 length: 14 amino acids. V shed 1 base and J shed 8 bases, with 15 bases lying between them. Germline V gene lookup returns CDR1 SGHTS and CDR2 YDEGEE. DNA for the CDR3: TGTGCCAGCAGCTTGCGCGGGGCTCCCGACACCCAGTACTTC. Translating gives CASSLRGAPDTQYF.

The gene calls are TRBV10-3 and TRBJ2-3; the D call may be TRBD1 or TRBD2 (6 bases each). V lost 5 bases to trimming and J lost 4 bases, with 13 bases between them. This CDR3 region has 14 residues. Germline V gives CDR1 ENHRY, CDR2 SYGVKD. This CDR3 is CAISNRGDPDTQYF. For the CDR3, the DNA is TGTGCCATCAGTAATAGGGGGGATCCAGATACGCAGTATTTT.

The chain is built from TRBV4-2 and TRBJ2-2, with D tentatively TRBD2 (7 bases). CDR1 is LGHNA and CDR2 is YNFKEQ in the germline V gene. The V end lost 1 base, the J end lost 1 base, and 16 bases lay between the germline ends. CDR3 length equals 18 residues. The CDR3, as DNA: TGTGCCAGCAGCCAAGCCTCCTGGGGGGGGCTGAACACCGGGGAGCTGTTTTTT. Translation: CASSQASWGGLNTGELFF.

The CDR3 loop is CASGRTGAGAEAFF. Written as DNA, the CDR3 is TGCGCCAGTGGCCGGACGGGGGCGGGAGCTGAAGCTTTCTTT. The chain uses TRBV5-1 and TRBJ1-1, with D maybe TRBD1 (6 bases). Looked up from germline, CDR1 is SGHRS and CDR2 is YFSETQ. The length of the CDR3 is 14 residues. With 8 bases removed from V and 6 bases from J, the gap between germline ends came to 20 bases.

The chain is built from TRBV5-1 and TRBJ1-3, with 7 bases identical to TRBD1. CDR1 and CDR2 from the germline V gene are SGHRS and YFSETQ. This CDR3 comprises 14 residues. The ends lost 0 bases at V and 3 bases at J; junction bases unmatched: 0. DNA of the CDR3: TGCGCCAGCAGCTTGGGGACAGGTGGAAACACCATATATTTT. It codes for CASSLGTGGNTIYF.

This clone has just one count. The CDR3 coding sequence is TGTGCCAGCAGCTACCGGGGGATTGGGCAAGATCAGCCCCAGCATTTT. It codes for CASSYRGIGQDQPQHF. V gene TRBV5-8 combines with J gene TRBJ1-5; perhaps TRBD1 as D (5 bases). CDR1 is SGHTS and CDR2 is YDEGEE in the germline V gene. V was trimmed by 3 bases and J by 5 bases, leaving 18 bases between them. This CDR3 spans 16 amino acids.

Comment on this clone: A read error may produce the germline difference seen at one junction end. The V call is TRBV7-7, the J call TRBJ1-5, with a tentative D call TRBD1 (5 bases). This CDR3 is 13 amino acids long. Germline V gene lookup returns CDR1 SSHAT and CDR2 FNYEAQ (reference sequence). CDR3 nucleotides: TGTGCTAGCAGCTTAGGGGAGGGCCAGCCCCAGCATTTT. This translates into CASSLGEGQPQHF.

This chain uses TRBV15 with TRBJ2-5; D is ambiguous. V dropped 1 base and J dropped 5 bases, with 2 bases sitting between them. This CDR3 region has 11 residues. The germline CDR1 and CDR2 sequences are LNHNV and YYDKDF (reference sequence). CDR3 sequence reads: CATSRAETQYF. For the CDR3, the DNA is TGTGCCACCAGCAGAGCTGAGACCCAGTACTTC.

CDR3 loop: CASSLEGQGPNTGELFF. CDR3 coding DNA: TGCGCCAGCAGCTTGGAGGGACAGGGACCTAACACCGGGGAGCTGTTTTTT. This rearrangement joins TRBV5-1 to TRBJ2-2, with TRBD1 identical over 9 bases. CDR3 length equals 17 residues. CDR1 is SGHRS, CDR2 YFSETQ, per germline. V shed 0 bases and J 2 bases; nucleotides not matched to a gene: 5.

The chain employs TRBV5-1 and TRBJ1-1; D may be TRBD1 (5 bases). V gave up 4 bases and J gave up 5 bases, with 12 bases separating them. This CDR3 contains 13 residues. Germline lookup yields CDR1 SGHRS and CDR2 YFSETQ. CDR3 sequence reads: CASSPGTGTEAFF. CDR3 nucleotide sequence: TGCGCCAGCAGCCCGGGGACTGGAACTGAAGCTTTCTTT.

V is TRBV4-2 and J is TRBJ1-5; 10 bases map to TRBD1. Germline trimming cut 0 bases from V and 5 bases from J; bases unmatched to any gene: 4. Germline lookup yields CDR1 LGHNA and CDR2 YNFKEQ. The CDR3 is 16 residues long. This chain's CDR3 is CASSQDLGQGYQPQHF. In DNA, the CDR3 is TGTGCCAGCAGCCAAGATTTGGGACAGGGGTATCAGCCCCAGCATTTT.

The chain recombines TRBV10-3 with TRBJ1-2, with D possibly matching TRBD1 (6 bases). The germline V and J ends were trimmed by 2 bases and 0 bases, with 13 bases remaining between them. Germline values: CDR1 ENHRY, CDR2 SYGVKD. This CDR3 contains 16 residues. CDR3 region: CAISEARGSSNYGYTF. CDR3 in DNA: TGTGCCATCAGTGAGGCCAGGGGTTCCTCTAACTATGGCTACACCTTC.

This chain connects TRBV5-4 to TRBJ2-2, with D hard to call. The V gene's germline CDR1 is SGHNT and CDR2 YYREEE (reference sequence). The CDR3 consists of 12 residues. Deletions cut 0 bases from V and 7 bases from J, with 4 bases between. The CDR3, as DNA: TGTGCCAGCAGCTTGGGCTACGGGGAGCTGTTTTTT. Protein product: CASSLGYGELFF.

This chain connects TRBV10-2 to TRBJ1-3, with D hard to call. Per germline, CDR1 WSHSY and CDR2 SAAADI. CDR3 length: 10 residues. The V gene lost 6 bases and the J gene lost 7 bases, with 4 bases spanning the gap. The CDR3 sequence is CASRGNTIYF. The CDR3 DNA reads TGCGCCAGCAGGGGGAACACCATATATTTT.

The genes are TRBV5-1 and TRBJ1-4, with TRBD1 identical over 7 bases. The CDR3 contains 17 residues. CDR1 SGHRS and CDR2 YFSETQ come from the germline V gene. J was trimmed by 5 bases and V by 3 bases; bases with no gene match: 13. The CDR3 reads CASSSLTPGTENEKLFF. The CDR3 DNA reads TGCGCCAGCAGCTCCTTGACACCCGGGACAGAAAATGAAAAACTGTTTTTT.

The rearrangement links TRBV29-1 to TRBJ2-5, with 12 positions matching TRBD1. The CDR3 covers 16 residues. V shed 3 bases and J 4 bases; nucleotides not matched to a gene: 9. Per the germline V gene, CDR1 is SQVTM and CDR2 is ANQGSEA. The CDR3 bases are TGCAGCGTTGAGGGACAGGGGGCTAGTGGTGGAGAGACCCAGTACTTC. It encodes CSVEGQGASGGETQYF.

The rearrangement links TRBV18 to TRBJ2-1; D is unresolved. V shed 8 bases and J shed 9 bases, with 20 bases lying between them. The germline V gene encodes CDR1 KGHSH and CDR2 LQKENI. This CDR3 is built from 14 residues. The DNA for the CDR3 is TGTGCCAGCGGAAGGGCCTCGCTTCCGGGTGAGCAGTTCTTC. Translation: CASGRASLPGEQFF.

This clone was counted once. This chain connects TRBV5-6 to TRBJ2-1; TRBD2 matches 7 bases. This CDR3 has 14 amino acids. From germline, CDR1 is SGHDT and CDR2 YYEEEE. V shed 4 bases, J shed 5 bases, and the junction held 6 bases outside the gene matches. CDR3 sequence (DNA): TGTGCCAGCAGCGTTTTTGGGGGGGACAATGAGCAGTTCTTC. This encodes CASSVFGGDNEQFF.

The J gene is TRBJ2-2, the V gene TRBV5-1; TRBD2 might be the D (5 bases). The CDR3 is made up of 13 amino acids. Trimming cost V 7 bases and J 3 bases, with 10 bases left between them. Germline V lookup: CDR1 SGHRS, CDR2 YFSETQ. Written as DNA, the CDR3 is TGCGCCAGCCGGGAATTTTACACCGGGGAGCTGTTTTTT. Translating gives CASREFYTGELFF.

The rearrangement uses TRBV7-2 and TRBJ2-7; 9 bases line up with TRBD1. Germline lookup yields CDR1 SGHTA and CDR2 FQGNSA. V shed 3 bases and J 1 base; nucleotides not matched to a gene: 7. This CDR3 spans 16 amino acids. The CDR3 is CASSLGRDRESYEQYF. CDR3 in DNA: TGTGCCAGCAGCTTGGGGAGGGACAGGGAATCCTACGAGCAGTACTTC. Supplemented by reference TRBV7-2 and TRBJ2-7, the full variable domain reads GAGVSQSPSNKVTEKGKDVELRCDPISGHTALYWYRQSLGQGLEFLIYFQGNSAPDKSGLPSDRFSAERTGGSVSTLTIQRTQQEDSAVYLCASSLGRDRESYEQYFGPGTRLTVT.

The chain carries TRBV2 and TRBJ1-2; 8 bases align to TRBD1. The CDR3 runs 14 residues. Germline assignment: CDR1 SNHLY and CDR2 FYNNEI. Trimming removed 3 bases from V and 6 bases from J; junction bases left unmatched: 6. The DNA of the CDR3 is TGTGCCAGCAGTGAGTACCAGGGGGCGGATGGCTACACCTTC. This sequence encodes CASSEYQGADGYTF. Filled out from reference TRBV2 and TRBJ1-2, the complete variable domain reads EPEVTQTPSHQVTQMGQEVILRCVPISNHLYFYWYRQILGQKVEFLVSFYNNEISEKSEIFDDQFSVERPDGSNFTLKIRSTKLEDSAMYFCASSEYQGADGYTFGSGTRLTVV.

CDR3 sequence (DNA): TGTGCCAGCAGTGAGACCAGGGAGGGCTCACCCCTCCACTTT. Its translation is CASSETREGSPLHF. The chain carries TRBV2 and TRBJ1-6; weak D call: TRBD1 (5 bases). Germline CDR1 is SNHLY and CDR2 is FYNNEI. CDR3 length: 14 residues. The V end was cut by 3 bases, the J end by 10 bases, with 13 bases between.

The V and J genes are TRBV2 and TRBJ1-3; 8 positions match TRBD1. J lost 2 bases, V lost 6 bases, and 0 bases had no gene match. The CDR3 is 13 residues long. Germline CDR1 is SNHLY and CDR2 is FYNNEI. The CDR3 DNA is TGTGCCAGCAGGGACAGGGCTGGAAACACCATATATTTT. It yields the protein CASRDRAGNTIYF.

The table lists this clone with a count of one. V usage is TRBV5-1 and J usage is TRBJ2-5; 11 nucleotides align to TRBD1. The germline CDR1 and CDR2 sequences are SGHRS and YFSETQ. The ends lost 4 bases at V and 3 bases at J; junction bases unmatched: 5. The CDR3 totals 15 residues. The CDR3 DNA is TGCGCCAGCAGCCTGGAGGGACAGGGGGAAGAGACCCAGTACTTC. Its translation: CASSLEGQGEETQYF.

This chain uses TRBV7-2 with TRBJ1-1, with D unresolved. Trimming removed 2 bases from V and 7 bases from J, with 11 bases in between. Germline values: CDR1 SGHTA, CDR2 FQGNSA. The CDR3 runs 13 residues. The DNA for the CDR3 is TGTGCCAGCAGCTTATTGTACGGGGTTGAAGCTTTCTTT. It yields the protein CASSLLYGVEAFF.